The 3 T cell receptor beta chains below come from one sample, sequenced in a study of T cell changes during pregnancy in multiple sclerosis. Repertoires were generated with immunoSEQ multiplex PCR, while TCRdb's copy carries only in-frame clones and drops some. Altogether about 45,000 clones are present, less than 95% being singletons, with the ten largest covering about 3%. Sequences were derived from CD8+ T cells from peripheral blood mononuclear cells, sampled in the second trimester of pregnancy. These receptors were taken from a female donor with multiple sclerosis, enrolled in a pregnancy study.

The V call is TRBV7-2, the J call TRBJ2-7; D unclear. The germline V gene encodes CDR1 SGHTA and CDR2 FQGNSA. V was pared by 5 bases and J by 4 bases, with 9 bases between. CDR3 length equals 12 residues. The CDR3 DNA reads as TGTGCCAGCAGCACCAACGGGTACGAGCAGTACTTC. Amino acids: CASSTNGYEQYF.

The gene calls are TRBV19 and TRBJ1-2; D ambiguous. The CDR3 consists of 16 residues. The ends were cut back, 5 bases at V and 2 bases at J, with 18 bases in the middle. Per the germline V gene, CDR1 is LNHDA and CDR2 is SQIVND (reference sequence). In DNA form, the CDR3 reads TGTGCCAGTAGTCCACACGATCTTCTTCCAAACTATGGCTACACCTTC. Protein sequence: CASSPHDLLPNYGYTF.

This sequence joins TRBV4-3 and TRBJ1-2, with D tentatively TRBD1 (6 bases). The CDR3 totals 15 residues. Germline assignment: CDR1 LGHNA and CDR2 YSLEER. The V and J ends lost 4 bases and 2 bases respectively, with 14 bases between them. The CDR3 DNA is TGCGCCAGCAGCCCCTGGGACACCGGAAACTATGGCTACACCTTC. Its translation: CASSPWDTGNYGYTF.